Following are 32 T cell receptor beta chains from one sample sequenced in a study of spatial heterogeneity in lung cancer. The time point: blood at routine non-recurrence follow-up after resection. A single record per CDR3 protein comes from TCRdb applying MiXCR to the 5' RACE reads. The repertoire consists of more than 40,000 distinct CDR3 sequences, with roughly 20% occurring once and the leading ten covering under 8.5%. The material was PBMCs, obtained at follow-up. All receptors come from a female donor with early-stage non-small cell lung cancer.

In its sample, this clonotype was seen a few times. This chain joins TRBV7-9 and TRBJ1-2; D is perhaps TRBD1 (6 bases). CDR1 and CDR2 from the germline V gene are SEHNR and FQNEAQ (reference sequence). V lost 5 bases and J 4 bases, leaving 14 bases between the germline ends. The CDR3 consists of 14 residues. The CDR3 bases are TGTGCCAGCAGCCCGGGACAAACCTCCTATGGCTACACCTTC. This encodes CASSPGQTSYGYTF.

In regard to this clonotype: It may be a read error: a sequence one base away is much more abundant. The chain employs TRBV7-2 and TRBJ2-7, with D unresolved. The CDR3 runs to 13 residues. Trimming stripped 3 bases from V and 2 bases from J, with 8 bases between. CDR1 and CDR2 from the germline V gene are SGHTA and FQGNSA. CDR3 DNA: TGTACCAGCAGCTTCGACCCTGCCTACGAGCAGTACTTC. It translates to CTSSFDPAYEQYF.

This clonotype was observed many times. The rearrangement joins TRBV19 to TRBJ2-3; the D is unclear. The CDR3 length is 14 residues. Germline V lookup: CDR1 LNHDA, CDR2 SQIVND (reference sequence). V was pared by 2 bases and J by 4 bases, with 10 bases between. In DNA form, the CDR3 reads TGTGCCAGTAGTATATCACCGACTCCAGATACGCAGTATTTT. It translates to CASSISPTPDTQYF.

Ten or more counts support this clonotype. This rearrangement joins TRBV27 to TRBJ2-7, with D perhaps matching TRBD2 (5 bases). The germline V and J ends were trimmed by 6 bases and 5 bases, with 23 bases remaining between them. Germline values: CDR1 MNHEY, CDR2 SMNVEV (reference sequence). The CDR3 has 16 amino acids. CDR3 nucleotide sequence: TGTGCCAGCAGAGCGGTCATGCGGACCCGTCCCCACGAGCAGTACTTC. This codes for CASRAVMRTRPHEQYF.

This clonotype was counted ten times or more. The chain links TRBV12-3 or TRBV12-4 to TRBJ1-3; D is ambiguous. Deletions cut 4 bases from V and 1 base from J, with 5 bases between. CDR3 length: 13 residues. The CDR3 is CASSSNSGNTIYF. CDR3 sequence (DNA): TGTGCCAGCAGTTCAAATTCTGGAAACACCATATATTTT.

This chain links TRBV14 with TRBJ1-2; 9 positions match TRBD1. The CDR3 contains 13 residues. Germline V gene lookup returns CDR1 SGHDN and CDR2 FVKESK. With 4 bases clipped from V and 8 bases from J, the junction kept 5 bases outside the gene matches. CDR3 protein: CASSRDRDDGYTF. CDR3 coding DNA: TGTGCCAGCAGCCGGGACAGGGACGACGGCTACACCTTC.

The J gene is TRBJ2-5, the V gene TRBV2; 9 bases are a match to TRBD1. Trimming removed 6 bases from V and 7 bases from J; junction bases left unmatched: 12. CDR1 is SNHLY, CDR2 FYNNEI, per germline. The CDR3 has 15 amino acids. The CDR3 DNA reads TGTGCCAGCAGGGACCAACAGGGGGCGCGGGGGACCCAGTACTTC. This encodes CASRDQQGARGTQYF. Full variable domain (remainder filled in from reference TRBV2 and TRBJ2-5): EPEVTQTPSHQVTQMGQEVILRCVPISNHLYFYWYRQILGQKVEFLVSFYNNEISEKSEIFDDQFSVERPDGSNFTLKIRSTKLEDSAMYFCASRDQQGARGTQYFGPGTRLLVL.

This clonotype was found many times. The J gene is TRBJ1-3, the V gene TRBV20-1; possible D gene TRBD1, 5 bases. The CDR3 is 14 residues long. Germline assignment: CDR1 DFQATT and CDR2 SNEGSKA (reference sequence). The V end lost 4 bases, the J end lost 4 bases, and 14 bases lay between the germline ends. The CDR3 nucleotides are TGCAGTGCTATCGAGACCGGGGGGGGAAACACCATATATTTT. It is translated as CSAIETGGGNTIYF.

This chain joins TRBV7-8 and TRBJ2-7; D uncertain. The CDR3 runs 14 residues. The germline gives CDR1 SGHVS, CDR2 FQNEAQ. Between the trimmed V and J ends, which lost 0 bases and 3 bases, there was a span of 9 bases. The CDR3 protein is CASSLAPLNYEQYV. The CDR3 region has the DNA TGTGCCAGCAGCTTAGCCCCCCTTAACTACGAGCAGTACGTC.

This chain joins TRBV4-1 and TRBJ2-1; 10 nucleotides line up with TRBD2. Looked up from germline, CDR1 is MGHRA and CDR2 is YSYEKL. This CDR3 comprises 15 residues. Trimming cost V 5 bases and J 8 bases; bases outside gene matches: 9. As DNA, the CDR3 is TGCGCCAGCAGCACTCGACTAGCGGGCGGGTATGAGCAGTTCTTC. Protein: CASSTRLAGGYEQFF.

CDR3 region: CSARDPLSGGAEETQYF. CDR3 bases: TGCAGTGCTAGAGATCCCCTTAGCGGGGGGGCTGAGGAGACCCAGTACTTC. This chain joins TRBV20-1 and TRBJ2-5; TRBD2 matches 11 bases. CDR1 is DFQATT, CDR2 SNEGSKA, per germline (reference sequence). This CDR3 is built from 17 residues. The trim removed 0 bases at V and 5 bases at J, leaving 11 bases unmatched.

The table lists this clonotype with a few counts. The chain carries TRBV11-1 and TRBJ2-7; D is uncertain. V was trimmed by 2 bases and J by 3 bases, leaving 17 bases between them. From germline, CDR1 is SGHAT and CDR2 FQDESV (reference sequence). This CDR3 is built from 16 residues. This chain's CDR3 is CASSLPSTLEYYEQYF. The CDR3, as DNA: TGTGCCAGCAGCTTACCATCAACATTGGAATACTACGAGCAGTACTTC. Complete variable domain (other parts from reference TRBV11-1 and TRBJ2-7): EAEVAQSPRYKITEKSQAVAFWCDPISGHATLYWYRQILGQGPELLVQFQDESVVDDSQLPKDRFSAERLKGVDSTLKIQPAELGDSAMYLCASSLPSTLEYYEQYFGPGTRLTVT.

This sequence joins TRBV29-1 and TRBJ2-5; D ambiguous. The CDR3 is 13 amino acids. The germline V gene encodes CDR1 SQVTM and CDR2 ANQGSEA. V lost 0 bases and J 2 bases, leaving 7 bases between the germline ends. The CDR3 spells CSVEEQLQETQYF. CDR3 DNA: TGCAGCGTTGAAGAACAATTACAAGAGACCCAGTACTTC.

This clonotype was observed a single time. The rearrangement joins TRBV29-1 to TRBJ1-4; tentative D call: TRBD1 (6 bases). Germline CDR1 is SQVTM and CDR2 is ANQGSEA. The CDR3 runs 11 residues. Between the trimmed V and J ends, which lost 7 bases and 5 bases, there was a span of 8 bases. CDR3 DNA: TGCAGCGGCAGGGGCAATGAAAAACTGTTTTTT. Its translation is CSGRGNEKLFF.

This clonotype was observed at least ten times. J is TRBJ2-3 and V is TRBV7-3; 12 nucleotides agree with TRBD2. Germline V gives CDR1 SGHTA, CDR2 FQGTGA. The CDR3 is 17 residues long. Trimming took 5 bases from V and 5 from J; bases not matched to a gene: 11. The CDR3 bases are TGTGCCAGCAGCAAGACAGGACTAGCGGGACTGGGAGATACGCAGTATTTT. This gives the protein CASSKTGLAGLGDTQYF.

This clonotype has ten or more counts. This rearrangement joins TRBV11-2 to TRBJ1-1, with D unclear. CDR1 and CDR2 from the germline V gene are SGHAT and FQNNGV. Trimming left V 3 bases short and J 0 bases short, with 8 bases between. The CDR3 spans 14 residues. The DNA for the CDR3 is TGTGCCAGCAGCTTGGGGAATATGAACACTGAAGCTTTCTTT. It encodes CASSLGNMNTEAFF.

There are a few counts of this clonotype. The chain couples TRBV7-3 to TRBJ1-2; D is unclear. Germline-derived CDR1 and CDR2 are SGHTA and FQGTGA. The CDR3 is 13 residues long. Trimming pared 5 bases from V and 8 bases from J, leaving 15 bases between. The CDR3 sequence: CASSLGREGGYTF. The CDR3 nucleotides read TGTGCCAGCAGCCTCGGAAGGGAGGGCGGCTACACCTTC.

This clonotype was found many times. The chain recombines TRBV6-6 with TRBJ2-4; D might be TRBD1 (6 bases). CDR1 and CDR2 (germline): MNHNY, SVGAGI (reference sequence). With 0 bases removed from V and 0 bases from J, the gap between germline ends came to 12 bases. This CDR3 comprises 17 residues. The DNA of the CDR3 is TGTGCCAGCAGTTACTCCGGACAGCCTGAAGCCAAAAACATTCAGTACTTC. This sequence encodes CASSYSGQPEAKNIQYF.

This sequence joins TRBV5-6 and TRBJ1-2, with D unresolved. This CDR3 has 15 residues. V gave up 3 bases and J gave up 0 bases, with 12 bases separating them. Per germline, CDR1 SGHDT and CDR2 YYEEEE. DNA for the CDR3: TGTGCCAGCAGCTACCGTGGACGCGCTAACTATGGCTACACCTTC. Translated, it gives CASSYRGRANYGYTF.

The chain joins TRBV5-1 to TRBJ2-2; D gene ambiguous. V was trimmed by 3 bases and J by 0 bases, leaving 15 bases between them. This CDR3 has 17 residues. CDR1 and CDR2 from the germline V gene are SGHRS and YFSETQ. CDR3 coding DNA: TGCGCCAGCAGCTGGGTCGTTGGAACCGCGAACACCGGGGAGCTGTTTTTT. As protein: CASSWVVGTANTGELFF.

This rearrangement joins TRBV12-5 to TRBJ1-1; TRBD1 matches at 10 bases. Germline CDR1 LGHNT, CDR2 FRNRAP. V shed 0 bases and J 4 bases; nucleotides not matched to a gene: 2. This CDR3 is built from 15 residues. DNA for the CDR3: TGTGCTAGTGGTTTGGTGGACAGGGGGACCACTGAAGCTTTCTTT. This gives the protein CASGLVDRGTTEAFF.

The chain combines TRBV20-1 with TRBJ2-1; TRBD2 matches at 12 bases. CDR3 size: 18 residues. The V and J ends lost 3 bases and 3 bases, in that order; junction bases with no gene match: 12. Germline CDR1 DFQATT, CDR2 SNEGSKA (reference sequence). The CDR3 DNA follows: TGCAGTGCTAGCGGGACTAGCGGGCTCCGCCCCCTCTACAATGAGCAGTTCTTC. Its translation is CSASGTSGLRPLYNEQFF.

This clonotype has at least ten counts. V is TRBV5-1 and J is TRBJ1-6; the D gene is possibly TRBD1 (5 bases). This CDR3 comprises 14 residues. V dropped 1 base and J dropped 10 bases, with 12 bases sitting between them. Germline CDR1 is SGHRS and CDR2 is YFSETQ. CDR3 sequence: CASSLNQGRSPLHF. The CDR3 DNA reads TGCGCCAGCAGCTTGAATCAGGGACGGTCACCCCTCCACTTT.

This clonotype appeared a few times. The chain uses TRBV19 and TRBJ2-5, with D perhaps matching TRBD2 (5 bases). The V and J ends lost 1 base and 5 bases respectively, with 11 bases between them. Germline V CDR1 and CDR2: LNHDA, SQIVND (reference sequence). The length of the CDR3 is 14 residues. CDR3 in amino acids: CASSIAERSETQYF. As DNA, the CDR3 is TGTGCCAGTAGTATAGCCGAGCGGTCGGAGACCCAGTACTTC.

V gene TRBV6-5 combines with J gene TRBJ2-3, with TRBD1 identical over 12 bases. The V and J ends lost 5 bases and 1 base, in that order; junction bases with no gene match: 7. Germline V CDR1 and CDR2: MNHEY, SVGAGI. The CDR3 contains 17 residues. CDR3 region: CASSTRDRGLGTDTQYF. The CDR3 DNA reads TGTGCCAGCAGTACCCGGGACAGGGGGCTGGGCACAGATACGCAGTATTTT.

The chain links TRBV20-1 to TRBJ1-1; D unclear. CDR1 and CDR2 (germline): DFQATT, SNEGSKA (reference sequence). The CDR3 spans 13 residues. Trimming shortened V by 4 bases and J by 1 base, and 10 bases separated the two germline ends. CDR3 loop: CSATARGNTEAFF. CDR3 bases: TGCAGTGCTACCGCCCGAGGGAACACTGAAGCTTTCTTT.

This clonotype was recorded only once. The gene calls are TRBV2 and TRBJ2-7; perhaps TRBD1 as D (7 bases). Trimming cost V 0 bases and J 4 bases, with 19 bases left between them. The CDR3 is 17 residues long. Germline values: CDR1 SNHLY, CDR2 FYNNEI. The DNA of the CDR3 is TGTGCCAGCAGTGAAGCGCAGGGGGATGCGGGGCGTTACGAGCAGTACTTC. Protein sequence: CASSEAQGDAGRYEQYF.

This chain's CDR3 is CASSVTPELFF. The DNA of the CDR3 is TGTGCCAGCAGTGTGACACCGGAGCTGTTTTTT. This chain joins TRBV2 and TRBJ2-2; D not resolved. Germline values: CDR1 SNHLY, CDR2 FYNNEI. The CDR3 length is 11 residues. Deletions cut 4 bases from V and 10 bases from J, with 7 bases between.

This clonotype was counted many times. The chain joins TRBV18 to TRBJ2-3, with D unresolved. Germline values: CDR1 KGHSH, CDR2 LQKENI. CDR3 length: 15 amino acids. Between the trimmed V and J ends, which lost 4 bases and 0 bases, there was a span of 11 bases. The CDR3 reads CASSLGPASTDTQYF. CDR3 sequence (DNA): TGTGCCAGCTCACTCGGCCCGGCTAGCACAGATACGCAGTATTTT. Variable domain in full (rest from reference TRBV18 and TRBJ2-3): NAGVMQNPRHLVRRRGQEARLRCSPMKGHSHVYWYRQLPEEGLKFMVYLQKENIIDESGMPKERFSAEFPKEGPSILRIQQVVRGDSAAYFCASSLGPASTDTQYFGPGTRLTVL.

The chain is built from TRBV9 and TRBJ1-1, with D possibly TRBD1 on 5 matching bases. The germline gives CDR1 SGDLS, CDR2 YYNGEE. The CDR3 covers 13 residues. V dropped 0 bases and J dropped 7 bases, with 10 bases sitting between them. Here the CDR3 reads CASSVDGGDEAFF. The CDR3 bases are TGTGCCAGCAGCGTAGATGGGGGGGATGAAGCTTTCTTT.

DNA of the CDR3: TGTGCCAGCAGCTTAGTGGGCGGGGTTCAGGATGAGCAGTTCTTC. Protein: CASSLVGGVQDEQFF. This chain joins TRBV7-2 and TRBJ2-1; tentatively, D is TRBD2 (6 bases). Per germline, CDR1 SGHTA and CDR2 FQGNSA. Deletions cut 1 base from V and 8 bases from J, with 15 bases between. The CDR3 consists of 15 residues.

This rearrangement joins TRBV20-1 to TRBJ1-2, with 8 bases fitting TRBD1. This CDR3 contains 11 residues. Germline-derived CDR1 and CDR2 are DFQATT and SNEGSKA (reference sequence). V shed 4 bases, J shed 7 bases, and the junction held 2 bases outside the gene matches. The CDR3 DNA reads TGCAGTGCTACGACAGGGGCTGGCTACACCTTC. It codes for CSATTGAGYTF.